Sequencing of this T cell receptor beta chain was carried out in a study of blood T cell repertoires in COVID-19. About the research overall: Sources were T cells, B-cell-depleted T cells, or PBMCs; the material itself was cDNA or gDNA.

Under the authors' procedure: Estimation of nucleated cell counts was performed using reference gene primer amplification. Using immunoSEQ multiplex PCR, the repertoire was profiled, and TCRdb retains in-frame clones only, with some absent. That table is the source of V, J and clone size, and D and trimming were worked out from the DNA. The table has 250,000 or so clones, 70% to 90% seen once; the top ten hold approximately 6.6%. Sample: PBMCs or T cells enriched from blood (not recorded which). The source of this sequence is a woman aged 45-60 years who had been exposed to COVID-19.

In DNA form, the CDR3 reads TGTGCCTGGAGCCGGGGGGACGGGCAGTACTTC. It yields the protein CAWSRGDGQYF. This chain joins TRBV30 and TRBJ2-7; TRBD2 agrees at 7 bases. The germline V gene encodes CDR1 GTSNPN and CDR2 SVGIG (reference sequence). The CDR3 contains 11 residues. V was clipped by 3 bases and J by 9 bases; unmatched bases: 5.